The clone carrying this T cell receptor (beta chain) showed up just a few times. Its antigen is as yet unknown. Donors were drawn from the approximately 130-subject validation cohort, separate from the roughly 700-subject first cohort. TCRdb's table, derived via immunoSEQ multiplex PCR, lists solely in-frame clones and lacks some. This table holds about 360,000 clones, 86% found once. This sample was taken from a study of cytomegalovirus exposure and HLA in healthy donors. Study as a whole: The same platform as the roughly 670 first-cohort repertoires was used for the 120 validation repertoires, a later analysis reported. Study observations and caveats: The study listed approximately 160 cytomegalovirus-associated TCR beta chains.

This CDR3 comprises 12 residues. The ends were cut back, 4 bases at V and 6 bases at J, with 13 bases in the middle. Germline assignment: CDR1 GTSNPN and CDR2 SVGIG (reference sequence). The V and J genes are TRBV30 and TRBJ2-7; perhaps TRBD1 as D (6 bases). The sequencing sample was made of PBMCs. The TCR originated in a woman younger than 35 in good health and CMV-seronegative. In DNA form, the CDR3 reads TGTGCCTGGAACGCACAGGGTTTCGAGCAGTACTTC. Translation gives CAWNAQGFEQYF.